What follows describes a single T cell receptor (beta chain). Its specificity is unknown. Clones were sequenced by immunoSEQ multiplex PCR, and TCRdb holds only the in-frame ones, with some missing. Among more than 100,000 clones, approximately 90% were seen once, and the ten largest hold about 2.4%. This entry comes from a study of T cell responses to AZD1222 COVID-19 vaccine. Regarding the study as a whole: Possibly, clonal diversity was underestimated; donors were largely white British and included more females.

Germline trimming cut 2 bases from V and 6 bases from J; bases unmatched to any gene: 13. Germline V gene data show CDR1 as SGHKS and CDR2 as YYEKEE (reference sequence). CDR3 length equals 16 residues. The chain uses TRBV5-5 and TRBJ1-2, with 7 bases matching TRBD1. The source of this sequence is an adult in good health. The specimen comprised peripheral blood, sampled on day 0 of AZD1222 vaccination. Here the CDR3 reads CASSFTTDRVTHGYTF. Here the CDR3 DNA reads TGTGCCAGCAGCTTCACGACTGACAGGGTTACCCATGGCTACACCTTC.